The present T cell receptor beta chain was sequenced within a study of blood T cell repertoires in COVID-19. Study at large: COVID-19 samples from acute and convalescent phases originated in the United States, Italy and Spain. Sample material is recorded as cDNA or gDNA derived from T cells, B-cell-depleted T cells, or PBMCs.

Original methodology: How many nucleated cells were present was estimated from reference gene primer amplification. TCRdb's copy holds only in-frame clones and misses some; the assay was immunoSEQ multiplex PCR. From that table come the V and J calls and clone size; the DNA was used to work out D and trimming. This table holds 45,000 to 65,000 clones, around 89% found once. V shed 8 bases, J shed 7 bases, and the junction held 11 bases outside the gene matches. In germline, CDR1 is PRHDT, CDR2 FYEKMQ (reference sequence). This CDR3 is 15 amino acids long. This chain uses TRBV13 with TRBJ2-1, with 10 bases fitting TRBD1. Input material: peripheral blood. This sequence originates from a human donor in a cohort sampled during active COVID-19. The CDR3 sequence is CASAHQTGGANEQFF. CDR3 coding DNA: TGTGCCAGCGCCCACCAGACAGGGGGCGCGAATGAGCAGTTCTTC.